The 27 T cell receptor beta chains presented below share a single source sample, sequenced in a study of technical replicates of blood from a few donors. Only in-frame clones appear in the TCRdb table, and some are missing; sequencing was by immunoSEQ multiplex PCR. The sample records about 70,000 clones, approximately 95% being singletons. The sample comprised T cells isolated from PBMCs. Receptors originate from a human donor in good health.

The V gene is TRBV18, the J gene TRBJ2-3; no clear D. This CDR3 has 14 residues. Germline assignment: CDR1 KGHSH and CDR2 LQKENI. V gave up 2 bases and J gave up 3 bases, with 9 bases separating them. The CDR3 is CASSPGDGTDTQYF. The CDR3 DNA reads TGTGCCAGCTCACCAGGAGACGGGACAGATACGCAGTATTTT.

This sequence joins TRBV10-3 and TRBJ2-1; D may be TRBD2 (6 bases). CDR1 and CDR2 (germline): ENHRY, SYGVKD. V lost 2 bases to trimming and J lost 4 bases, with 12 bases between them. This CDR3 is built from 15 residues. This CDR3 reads CAISEGGTEYNEQFF. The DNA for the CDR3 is TGTGCCATCAGTGAGGGCGGGACCGAGTACAATGAGCAGTTCTTC.

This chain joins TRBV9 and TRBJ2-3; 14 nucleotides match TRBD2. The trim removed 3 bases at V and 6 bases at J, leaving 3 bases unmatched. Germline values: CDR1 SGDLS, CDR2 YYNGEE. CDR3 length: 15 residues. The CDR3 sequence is CASSARTSGRDTQYF. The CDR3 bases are TGTGCCAGCAGCGCCAGGACTAGCGGGAGGGATACGCAGTATTTT. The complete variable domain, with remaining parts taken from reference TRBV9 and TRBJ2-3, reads DSGVTQTPKHLITATGQRVTLRCSPRSGDLSVYWYQQSLDQGLQFLIQYYNGEERAKGNILERFSAQQFPDLHSELNLSSLELGDSALYFCASSARTSGRDTQYFGPGTRLTVL.

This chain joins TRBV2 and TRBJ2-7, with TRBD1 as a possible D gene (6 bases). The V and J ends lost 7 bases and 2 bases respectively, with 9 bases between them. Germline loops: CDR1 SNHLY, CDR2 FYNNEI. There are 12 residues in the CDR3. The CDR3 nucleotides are TGTGCCAGCAAGGGGGATCCCTACGAGCAGTACTTC. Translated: CASKGDPYEQYF.

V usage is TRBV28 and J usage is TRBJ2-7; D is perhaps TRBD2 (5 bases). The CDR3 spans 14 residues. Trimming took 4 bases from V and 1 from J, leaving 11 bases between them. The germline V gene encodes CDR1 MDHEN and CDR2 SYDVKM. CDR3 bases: TGTGCCAGCAGTTACGGGATTGAATCCTACGAGCAGTACTTC. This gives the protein CASSYGIESYEQYF.

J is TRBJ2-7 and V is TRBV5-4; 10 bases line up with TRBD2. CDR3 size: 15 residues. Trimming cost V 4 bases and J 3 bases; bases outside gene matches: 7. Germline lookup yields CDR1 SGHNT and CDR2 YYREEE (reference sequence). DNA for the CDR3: TGTGCCAGCAGCCTCTGGACTAGCGGTAACTACGAGCAGTACTTC. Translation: CASSLWTSGNYEQYF.

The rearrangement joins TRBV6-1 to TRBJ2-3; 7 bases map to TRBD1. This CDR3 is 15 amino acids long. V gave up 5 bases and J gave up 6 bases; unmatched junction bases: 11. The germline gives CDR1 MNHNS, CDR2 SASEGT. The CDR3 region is CASSTQGQPRDTQYF. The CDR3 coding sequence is TGTGCCAGCAGTACCCAGGGACAGCCACGGGATACGCAGTATTTT.

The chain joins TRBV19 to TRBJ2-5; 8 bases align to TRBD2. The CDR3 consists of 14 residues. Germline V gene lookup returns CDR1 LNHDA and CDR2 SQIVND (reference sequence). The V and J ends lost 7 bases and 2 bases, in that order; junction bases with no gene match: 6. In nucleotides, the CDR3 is TGTGCCAGTATGAGCGGGAGCGCTCAAGAGACCCAGTACTTC. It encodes CASMSGSAQETQYF.

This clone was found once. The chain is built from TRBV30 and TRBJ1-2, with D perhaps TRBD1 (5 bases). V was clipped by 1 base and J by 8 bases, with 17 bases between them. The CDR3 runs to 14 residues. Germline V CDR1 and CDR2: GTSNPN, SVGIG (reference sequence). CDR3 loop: CAWSDWGRPWGYTF. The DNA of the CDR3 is TGTGCCTGGAGTGACTGGGGCCGACCCTGGGGCTACACCTTC.

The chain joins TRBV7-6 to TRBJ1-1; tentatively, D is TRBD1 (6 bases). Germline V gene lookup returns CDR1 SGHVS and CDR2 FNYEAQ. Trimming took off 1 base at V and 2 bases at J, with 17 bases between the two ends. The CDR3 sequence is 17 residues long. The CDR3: CASSLDLRGKVNTEAFF. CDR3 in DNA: TGTGCCAGCAGCTTAGACCTCAGGGGAAAAGTTAACACTGAAGCTTTCTTT.

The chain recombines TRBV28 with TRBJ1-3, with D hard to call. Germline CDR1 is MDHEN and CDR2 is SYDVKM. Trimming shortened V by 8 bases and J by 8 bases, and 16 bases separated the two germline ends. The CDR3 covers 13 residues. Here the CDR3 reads CASHQSMEDTIYF. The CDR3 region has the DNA TGTGCCAGCCATCAGTCGATGGAGGACACCATATATTTT.

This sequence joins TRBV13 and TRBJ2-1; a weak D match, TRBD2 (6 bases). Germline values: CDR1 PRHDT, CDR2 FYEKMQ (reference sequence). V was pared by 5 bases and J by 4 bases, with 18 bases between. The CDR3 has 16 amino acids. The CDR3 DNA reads TGTGCCAGCAGCCCACGACGGTATGGGGGGTACAATGAGCAGTTCTTC. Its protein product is CASSPRRYGGYNEQFF.

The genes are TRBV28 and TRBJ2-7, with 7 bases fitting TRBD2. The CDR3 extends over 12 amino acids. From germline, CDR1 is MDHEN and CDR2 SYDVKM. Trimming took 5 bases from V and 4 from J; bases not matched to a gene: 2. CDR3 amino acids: CASSLGGYEQYF. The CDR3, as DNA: TGTGCCAGCAGTCTCGGGGGGTACGAGCAGTACTTC. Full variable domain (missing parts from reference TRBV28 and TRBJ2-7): DVKVTQSSRYLVKRTGEKVFLECVQDMDHENMFWYRQDPGLGLRLIYFSYDVKMKEKGDIPEGYSVSREKKERFSLILESASTNQTSMYLCASSLGGYEQYFGPGTRLTVT.

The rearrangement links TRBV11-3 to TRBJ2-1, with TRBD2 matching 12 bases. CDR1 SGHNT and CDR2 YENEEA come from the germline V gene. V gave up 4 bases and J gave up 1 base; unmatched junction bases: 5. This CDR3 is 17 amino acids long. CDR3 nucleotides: TGTGCCAGCAGCTCGACTAGCGGGAGCCCATCCTACAATGAGCAGTTCTTC. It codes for CASSSTSGSPSYNEQFF.

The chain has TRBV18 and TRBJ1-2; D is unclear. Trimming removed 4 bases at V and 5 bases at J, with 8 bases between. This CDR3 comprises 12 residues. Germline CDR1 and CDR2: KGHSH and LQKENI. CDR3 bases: TGTGCCAGCTCACTACAGCCGTATGGCTACACCTTC. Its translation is CASSLQPYGYTF.

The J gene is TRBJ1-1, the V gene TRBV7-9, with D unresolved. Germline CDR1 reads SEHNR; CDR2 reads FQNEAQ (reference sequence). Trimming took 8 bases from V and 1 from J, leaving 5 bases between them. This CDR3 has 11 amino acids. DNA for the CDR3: TGTGCCAGCGAGCCGAACACTGAAGCTTTCTTT. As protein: CASEPNTEAFF.

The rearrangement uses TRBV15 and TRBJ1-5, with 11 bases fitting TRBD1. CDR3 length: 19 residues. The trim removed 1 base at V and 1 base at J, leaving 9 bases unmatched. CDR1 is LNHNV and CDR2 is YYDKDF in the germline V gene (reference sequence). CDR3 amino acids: CATSRGTGGVLRSNQPQHF. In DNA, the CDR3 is TGTGCCACCAGCAGAGGGACAGGGGGCGTATTAAGGAGCAATCAGCCCCAGCATTTT.

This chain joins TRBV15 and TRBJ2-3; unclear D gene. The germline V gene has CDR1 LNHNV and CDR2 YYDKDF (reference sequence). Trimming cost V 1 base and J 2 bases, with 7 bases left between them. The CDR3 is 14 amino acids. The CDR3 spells CATSRVGFTDTQYF. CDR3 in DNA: TGTGCCACCAGCAGAGTTGGCTTCACAGATACGCAGTATTTT.

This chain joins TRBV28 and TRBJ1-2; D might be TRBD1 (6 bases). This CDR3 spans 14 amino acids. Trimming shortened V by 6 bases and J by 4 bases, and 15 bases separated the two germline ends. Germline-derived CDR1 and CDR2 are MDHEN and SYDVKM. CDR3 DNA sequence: TGTGCCAGCAGGGTTGGACAGCCCCTCTATGGCTACACCTTC. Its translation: CASRVGQPLYGYTF.

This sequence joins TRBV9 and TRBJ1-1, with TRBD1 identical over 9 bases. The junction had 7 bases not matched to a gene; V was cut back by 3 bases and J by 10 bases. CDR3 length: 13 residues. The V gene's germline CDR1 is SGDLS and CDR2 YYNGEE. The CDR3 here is CASSARDRARAFF. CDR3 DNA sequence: TGTGCCAGCAGCGCGAGGGACAGGGCGAGAGCTTTCTTT.

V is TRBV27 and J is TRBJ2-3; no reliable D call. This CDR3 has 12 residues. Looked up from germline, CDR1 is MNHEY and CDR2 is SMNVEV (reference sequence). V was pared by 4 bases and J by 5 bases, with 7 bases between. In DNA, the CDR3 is TGTGCCAGCAGTTACCGCGGAGATACGCAGTATTTT. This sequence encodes CASSYRGDTQYF.

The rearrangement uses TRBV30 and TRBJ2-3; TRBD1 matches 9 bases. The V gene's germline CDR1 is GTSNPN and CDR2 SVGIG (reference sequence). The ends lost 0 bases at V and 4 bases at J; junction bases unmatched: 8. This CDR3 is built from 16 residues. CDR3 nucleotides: TGTGCCTGGAGTGTACAAAGGACAGGGGACCCAGATACGCAGTATTTT. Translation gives CAWSVQRTGDPDTQYF.

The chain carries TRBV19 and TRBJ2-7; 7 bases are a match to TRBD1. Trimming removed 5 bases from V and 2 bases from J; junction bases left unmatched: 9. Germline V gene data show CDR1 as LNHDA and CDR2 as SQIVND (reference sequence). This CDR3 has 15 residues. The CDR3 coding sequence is TGTGCCAGTAGTCGAAGGGACAGAAGGGCCTACGAGCAGTACTTC. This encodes CASSRRDRRAYEQYF.

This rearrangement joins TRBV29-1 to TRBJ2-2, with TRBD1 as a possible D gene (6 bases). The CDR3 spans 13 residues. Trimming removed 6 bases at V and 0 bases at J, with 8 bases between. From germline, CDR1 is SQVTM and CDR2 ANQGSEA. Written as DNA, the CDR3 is TGCAGCGTGAGGGGGACGAACACCGGGGAGCTGTTTTTT. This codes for CSVRGTNTGELFF.

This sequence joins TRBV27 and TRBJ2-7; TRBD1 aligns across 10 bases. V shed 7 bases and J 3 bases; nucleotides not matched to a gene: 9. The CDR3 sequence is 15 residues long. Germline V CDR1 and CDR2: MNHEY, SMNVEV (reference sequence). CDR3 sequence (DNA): TGTGCCAGCACTAAAACCGGGACAGGGGACTACGAGCAGTACTTC. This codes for CASTKTGTGDYEQYF.

The CDR3 reads CAWSVRLAASTDTQYF. The CDR3 bases are TGTGCCTGGAGTGTTCGCCTAGCGGCTAGCACAGATACGCAGTATTTT. The chain couples TRBV30 to TRBJ2-3, with 7 bases that match TRBD2. The germline CDR1 and CDR2 sequences are GTSNPN and SVGIG (reference sequence). V was clipped by 0 bases and J by 0 bases; unmatched bases: 6. There are 16 residues in the CDR3. Full variable domain (remainder filled in from reference TRBV30 and TRBJ2-3): SQTIHQWPATLVQPVGSPLSLECTVEGTSNPNLYWYRQAAGRGLQLLFYSVGIGQISSEVPQNLSASRPQDRQFILSSKKLLLSDSGFYLCAWSVRLAASTDTQYFGPGTRLTVL.

In DNA form, the CDR3 reads TGTGCCTGGGGCCAGGGCTTCACTGAAGCTTTCTTT. It yields the protein CAWGQGFTEAFF. The J gene is TRBJ1-1, the V gene TRBV30, with a tentative D call TRBD1 (5 bases). Germline V CDR1 and CDR2: GTSNPN, SVGIG (reference sequence). The V gene lost 5 bases and the J gene lost 4 bases, with 11 bases spanning the gap. This CDR3 is built from 12 residues.